This TCR beta chain was obtained from a study of T cell repertoires in cytomegalovirus infection. Overall study context: CMV epitopes that were recently identified and HLA-C-restricted were used alongside well-studied HLA-B-restricted ones. Through public TCR beta signatures, both CMV infection and matching HLA type were indicated.

Study results and limitations: Using cumulative public TCR beta family frequency, the authors identified those who carried CMV together with the relevant HLA. Clonotypes of TCR beta that were HLA-C-restricted and CMV-specific dominated the ex vivo response.

MiXCR, run by TCRdb on the reads, gives a single entry per CDR3 protein. This repertoire shows about 24,000 distinct CDR3 sequences, approximately 22% found once; its top ten account for 91%. This clonotype was observed a handful of times. Antigen unknown. Looked up from germline, CDR1 is LNHNV and CDR2 is YYDKDF (reference sequence). The CDR3 length is 15 residues. Trimming shortened V by 3 bases and J by 0 bases, and 6 bases separated the two germline ends. This specimen was CD8+ T cells from cultured PBMCs, taken from culture after CMV antigen stimulation. The J gene is TRBJ1-6, the V gene TRBV15; no clear D gene. The TCR sequence derives from a human donor in good health (CMV status not recorded). Some clones in this sample may be carry-over from other donors' samples. The CDR3 DNA reads as TGTGCCACCAGCAGGTGGGCCTCCTATAATTCACCCCTCCACTTT. It is translated as CATSRWASYNSPLHF. Full variable domain (rest looked up from reference TRBV15 and TRBJ1-6): DAMVIQNPRYQVTQFGKPVTLSCSQTLNHNVMYWYQQKSSQAPKLLFHYYDKDFNNEADTPDNFQSRRPNTSFCFLDIRSPGLGDTAMYLCATSRWASYNSPLHFGNGTRLTVT.